What follows are 21 T cell receptor beta chains derived from one specimen sequenced in a study of blood T cells in healthy people across ages (dated by TCRdb to 2013 to 2016). The method behind the library was 5' RACE. The run used an Illumina HiSeq 2500. A second roughly 6 to 11 cycle PCR used a sample-barcoded 5' primer and a J-beta primer mix. TCRdb applied fastp at Q25 and MiXCR to the public reads, then kept only in-frame beta chains. Each record represents a unique CDR3 protein, reported with the most common genes and DNA among its rows. The sample profile shows more than 1.4 million distinct CDR3 sequences; approximately 40% of them were found once. The ten largest clones add up to 7.9% of the sample. The sequenced sample was blood. These TCRs come from a woman between 18 and 29 years old in good health.

This clonotype was observed a single time. The rearrangement joins TRBV20-1 to TRBJ1-2; 7 nucleotides align to TRBD1. Germline V CDR1 and CDR2: DFQATT, SNEGSKA (reference sequence). The CDR3 runs to 13 residues. V trimming: 3 bases; J trimming: 4 bases; junction bases outside the gene matches: 5. The CDR3 region has the DNA TGCAGTGCTAGTCAACAGGGGACCTATGGCTACACCTTC. It translates to CSASQQGTYGYTF.

The chain uses TRBV3-1 and TRBJ1-2; 7 bases fit TRBD1. In germline, CDR1 is LGHDT, CDR2 YNNKEL (reference sequence). This CDR3 spans 14 amino acids. V dropped 6 bases and J dropped 4; count of bases not matched to a gene: 8. Here the CDR3 reads CASRTGHKTYGYTF. The CDR3 bases are TGTGCCAGCAGGACAGGGCATAAGACCTATGGCTACACCTTC.

The gene calls are TRBV7-9 and TRBJ2-3, with 7 bases fitting TRBD2. CDR1 and CDR2 from the germline V gene are SEHNR and FQNEAQ (reference sequence). This CDR3 is 18 amino acids long. Losses at the gene ends were 7 bases for V and 0 bases for J; bases not matched to a gene: 16. The CDR3 DNA reads as TGTGCCAGCATCCCCCAGGGTAGCGGGTCCACTAGCACAGATACGCAGTATTTT. It is translated as CASIPQGSGSTSTDTQYF. Combining the CDR3 with reference TRBV7-9 and TRBJ2-3 gives the whole variable domain DTGVSQNPRHKITKRGQNVTFRCDPISEHNRLYWYRQTLGQGPEFLTYFQNEAQLEKSRLLSDRFSAERPKGSFSTLEIQRTEQGDSAMYLCASIPQGSGSTSTDTQYFGPGTRLTVL.

In its sample, this clonotype was seen a few times. This chain links TRBV7-2 with TRBJ1-2; 7 bases are shared with TRBD1. In germline, CDR1 is SGHTA, CDR2 FQGNSA. J lost 6 bases, V lost 5 bases, and 9 bases had no gene match. The CDR3 spans 14 residues. CDR3 sequence: CASSPRQGKHGYTF. The CDR3 DNA reads TGTGCCAGCAGCCCCCGACAGGGTAAACATGGCTACACCTTC.

This clonotype was recorded only once. V usage is TRBV6-1 and J usage is TRBJ2-5; 7 bases fit TRBD2. V was pared by 1 base and J by 1 base, with 0 bases of the junction left unmatched. Germline CDR1 MNHNS, CDR2 SASEGT. This CDR3 is 14 amino acids long. CDR3 sequence (DNA): TGTGCCAGCAGTGAAGGGGGGGGCCAAGAGACCCAGTACTTC. This gives the protein CASSEGGGQETQYF.

The gene calls are TRBV14 and TRBJ2-7, with a tentative D call TRBD1 (5 bases). This CDR3 is built from 15 residues. CDR1 is SGHDN, CDR2 FVKESK, per germline. V lost 4 bases and J lost 2, with 15 bases in between. The DNA for the CDR3 is TGTGCCAGCAGCCCCCAGGGTAAGGTAACCTACGAGCAGTACTTC. It encodes CASSPQGKVTYEQYF.

A few counts support this clonotype. The CDR3 sequence: CASSLMEQGYNEQFF. The CDR3 DNA follows: TGCGCCAGCAGCTTGATGGAGCAAGGTTACAATGAGCAGTTCTTC. V gene TRBV5-1 combines with J gene TRBJ2-1; D remains unclear. The germline gives CDR1 SGHRS, CDR2 YFSETQ. The CDR3 runs to 15 residues. Deletions cut 1 base from V and 4 bases from J, with 12 bases between.

In this sample, this clonotype turned up once. This sequence joins TRBV2 and TRBJ2-4, with no clear D. The J call may not be correct, given that the DNA end is closer to TRBJ2-7. Looked up from germline, CDR1 is SNHLY and CDR2 is FYNNEI. CDR3 size: 16 residues. Here the CDR3 DNA reads TGTGCCAGCAGTGAAGGGAAAGGGCGTCTGACCTACGAGCAGTACTTC. This gives the protein CASSEGKGRLTYEQYF.

The chain employs TRBV10-3 and TRBJ2-1; D may correspond to TRBD1 or TRBD2 (6 bases each). Per the germline V gene, CDR1 is ENHRY and CDR2 is SYGVKD. The CDR3 totals 14 residues. Trimming removed 9 bases at V and 5 bases at J, with 17 bases between. The CDR3 coding sequence is TGTGCCATATTACAGGGACTGGACCACAATGAGCAGTTCTTC. It yields the protein CAILQGLDHNEQFF.

This clonotype showed up many times. V gene TRBV10-1 combines with J gene TRBJ2-1; 14 bases are a match to TRBD2. The CDR3 sequence is 20 residues long. Germline CDR1 and CDR2: WNHNN and SYGVQD (reference sequence). The trim removed 11 bases at V and 4 bases at J, leaving 22 bases unmatched. The CDR3 sequence: CASARTSGGSGGLNYNEQFF. The CDR3 DNA reads as TGCGCCTCAGCTCGGACTAGCGGGGGGAGTGGGGGACTTAATTACAATGAGCAGTTCTTC.

The rearrangement links TRBV20-1 to TRBJ2-5; no firm D call. The CDR3 is made up of 11 amino acids. Trimming left V 0 bases short and J 11 bases short, with 10 bases between. CDR1 and CDR2 from the germline V gene are DFQATT and SNEGSKA (reference sequence). DNA for the CDR3: TGCAGTGCTAGAGACGTGGCAGAGCAGTACTTC. Protein: CSARDVAEQYF.

This clonotype has more than one count but fewer than ten. CDR3 protein: CASSSQRQDSYEQYF. CDR3 DNA: TGTGCCAGCAGCTCCCAGCGACAGGATTCCTACGAGCAGTACTTC. The chain joins TRBV11-2 to TRBJ2-4; possibly TRBD1 for D (6 bases). The J call is uncertain, as TRBJ2-7 better fits the DNA end. From germline, CDR1 is SGHAT and CDR2 FQNNGV. There are 15 residues in the CDR3.

The table lists this clonotype with a few counts. The rearrangement uses TRBV7-9 and TRBJ2-7; D possibly corresponds to TRBD2 (5 bases). Trimming shortened V by 2 bases and J by 5 bases, and 16 bases separated the two germline ends. Germline CDR1 reads SEHNR; CDR2 reads FQNEAQ (reference sequence). This CDR3 has 15 residues. The CDR3 loop reads CASSLTGDYSHEQYF. The CDR3 region has the DNA TGTGCCAGCAGCTTAACCGGGGATTATTCCCACGAGCAGTACTTC.

The table lists this clonotype with a few counts. The chain couples TRBV10-3 to TRBJ2-4; 9 nucleotides align to TRBD2. This CDR3 has 19 residues. The junction had 9 bases not matched to a gene; V was cut back by 0 bases and J by 0 bases. Germline V lookup: CDR1 ENHRY, CDR2 SYGVKD. In DNA, the CDR3 is TGTGCCATCAGTGAGTCGGTTAGCGGGGGAATTCGAGCCAAAAACATTCAGTACTTC. This codes for CAISESVSGGIRAKNIQYF.

As concerns this clonotype: Its ends do not fully match the called genes, so a read error is possible. The J gene is TRBJ2-7, the V gene TRBV29-1; D is undetermined. This CDR3 spans 12 amino acids. Germline loops: CDR1 SQVTM, CDR2 ANQGSEA. DNA of the CDR3: TGCAGCGTTGAAGTTTCCTCCAACGAGCAGTACTTC. Translation gives CSVEVSSNEQYF.

This clonotype was seen more than once but under ten times. This chain uses TRBV3-1 with TRBJ1-4; D uncertain. Germline V gene sequence: CDR1 LGHDT, CDR2 YNNKEL (reference sequence). This CDR3 contains 16 residues. Trimming pared 3 bases from V and 4 bases from J, leaving 15 bases between. CDR3 sequence: CASSHRLPDGNEKLFF. CDR3 nucleotide sequence: TGTGCCAGCAGCCATCGACTCCCCGACGGTAATGAAAAACTGTTTTTT.

The V gene is TRBV4-2, the J gene TRBJ2-1, with TRBD1 matching 7 bases. The CDR3 spans 15 residues. After removal of 2 bases from V and 4 bases from J, the junction contained 5 bases not matched to a gene. Germline V gives CDR1 LGHNA, CDR2 YNFKEQ. CDR3 nucleotide sequence: TGTGCCAGCAGCCAATTAGGGACAGTATACAATGAGCAGTTCTTC. This encodes CASSQLGTVYNEQFF.

V usage is TRBV6-1 and J usage is TRBJ2-3; either TRBD1 or TRBD2 may fit D (5 bases each). Trimming took 8 bases from V and 6 from J, leaving 12 bases between them. Germline V gene lookup returns CDR1 MNHNS and CDR2 SASEGT. The CDR3 is 12 residues long. The DNA for the CDR3 is TGTGCCAGCGAGGGGCGCGGGGATACGCAGTATTTT. It specifies CASEGRGDTQYF.

This clonotype was found a few times. The rearrangement joins TRBV12-3 or TRBV12-4 to TRBJ2-1; D gene ambiguous. This CDR3 is built from 16 residues. The V end lost 5 bases, the J end lost 0 bases, and 14 bases lay between the germline ends. The CDR3 loop is CASSAAQMSSYNEQFF. CDR3 DNA: TGTGCCAGCAGTGCTGCTCAGATGAGCTCCTACAATGAGCAGTTCTTC.

The gene calls are TRBV27 and TRBJ1-2; D is possibly TRBD1 (5 bases). The V and J ends lost 6 bases and 4 bases respectively, with 21 bases between them. Germline V CDR1 and CDR2: MNHEY, SMNVEV (reference sequence). The CDR3 covers 16 residues. CDR3 sequence (DNA): TGTGCCAGCAGCCCAGAGGGGACGGAGGGAATCTATGGCTACACCTTC. Translating it yields CASSPEGTEGIYGYTF.

The chain uses TRBV28 and TRBJ2-1; TRBD2 matches at 15 bases. Germline assignment: CDR1 MDHEN and CDR2 SYDVKM. V was clipped by 7 bases and J by 6 bases; unmatched bases: 7. This CDR3 has 16 amino acids. The CDR3 DNA reads as TGTGCCAGCAAACGAGGGACTAGCGGGAGGCTCAATGAGCAGTTCTTC. This sequence encodes CASKRGTSGRLNEQFF.